This T cell receptor beta chain was sequenced during a study of PD-1 blockade in classical Hodgkin lymphoma. The protocol was immunoSEQ multiplex PCR, while the TCRdb copy is restricted to in-frame clones and leaves out a portion. There are about 26,000 clones in the sample; roughly 68% occur only once, and 10% to 15% lies in the top ten. Relapses following autologous stem cell transplantation were seen in all patients, with brentuximab vedotin exposure varying. The germline gives CDR1 MNHNS, CDR2 SASEGT. The V segment lost 3 bases and the J segment 5 bases; nucleotides outside the gene matches: 15. CDR3 length: 18 residues.

The J gene is TRBJ2-7, the V gene TRBV6-1, with TRBD1 matching 11 bases. The TCR comes from a human donor with classical Hodgkin lymphoma. The material sequenced was peripheral blood mononuclear cells (PBMCs), taken before the second cycle of nivolumab. In DNA form, the CDR3 reads TGTGCCAGCAGTGAGTGGGACAGGGGGTTTTCGTCCTTTGACGAGCAGTACTTC. Its protein product is CASSEWDRGFSSFDEQYF.